This is a list of T cell receptor beta chains from one sample in a study of blood T cell repertoires in COVID-19. Profiled with immunoSEQ multiplex PCR; TCRdb holds only in-frame clones, not every one. Of hundreds of thousands of clones in the sample, just over 85% were seen once. Sequencing was done on a sample of peripheral blood. The receptors here all came from a woman aged 30 to 39 with active or convalescent COVID-19. Both conserved end residues are part of each CDR3. A D gene is named only where the DNA matches it firmly. Some rows mark clone size as missing; the rest say once, few, many or name a class of expanded clone.

j_call clone_size v_call d_call cdr3_nt cdr3_aa
TRBJ2-5 - TRBV12-3/TRBV12-4 - TGTGCCAGCAGTCCCCCTAACCAAGAGACCCAGTACTTC CASSPPNQETQYF
TRBJ2-5 - TRBV4-1 TRBD1 TGCGCCAGCAGCCAATTGTTGACAGGGTCAGGAGAGACCCAGTACTTC CASSQLLTGSGETQYF
TRBJ1-4 - TRBV7-8 - TGTGCCAGCAGCTTAGGGGAGGTTGAAAAACTGTTTTTT CASSLGEVEKLFF
TRBJ1-2 - TRBV4-1 - TGCGCCAGCAGCCAAACAGGGTACGGAGGCTACACCTTC CASSQTGYGGYTF
TRBJ2-1 - TRBV18 TRBD2 TGTGCCAGCTCACCAGCAATGAGCGGGGGGTACAATGAGCAGTTCTTC CASSPAMSGGYNEQFF
TRBJ2-7 - TRBV5-1 TRBD1 TGCGCCAGCAGCTTGGCCGGGACAGGAACCCCCTACGAGCAGTACTTC CASSLAGTGTPYEQYF
TRBJ1-6 - TRBV5-6 TRBD1 TGTGCCAGCAGCTCCGGGACAGCTAATTCACCCCTCCACTTT CASSSGTANSPLHF
TRBJ1-2 - TRBV10-3 TRBD1 TGTGCCACCCGACAGGGAAGCTATGGCTACACCTTC CATRQGSYGYTF
TRBJ2-5 - TRBV6-5 TRBD2 TGTGCCAGCAGTCCCTGGGCTAGCGGCCAAGAGACCCAGTACTTC CASSPWASGQETQYF
TRBJ1-2 - TRBV15 - TGTGCCACCAGCAGACAAACAGGGATCTATGGCTACACCTTC CATSRQTGIYGYTF
TRBJ2-3 few TRBV11-2 - TGTGCCAGCAGCTTAGGAGGGAGCGTCGATACGCAGTATTTT CASSLGGSVDTQYF
TRBJ2-2 - TRBV19 - TGTGCCAGTAGTCAGGGAATCGGGGAGCTGTTTTTT CASSQGIGELFF
TRBJ2-7 - TRBV3-1/TRBV3-2 - TGTGCCAGCAGCTCCAGCGGGGACAGGATTTCCTACGAGCAGTACTTC CASSSSGDRISYEQYF
TRBJ1-1 - TRBV5-1 - TGCGCCAGCAGCTTGGGGTTCGGGGTGCCCGAAGCTTTCTTT CASSLGFGVPEAFF
TRBJ1-2 - TRBV7-2 - TGTGCCAGCAGCCGACGGGGTGATCGGGCTATTTCCTTC CASSRRGDRAISF
TRBJ1-6 - TRBV2 TRBD1 TGTGCCAGCAGTGTCATGTCAGGGGGCTATAATTCACCCCTCCACTTT CASSVMSGGYNSPLHF
TRBJ2-2 - TRBV27 - TGTGCCAGCAGTGGCCTCCGGGACACTAACACCGGGGAGCTGTTTTTT CASSGLRDTNTGELFF
TRBJ1-6 few TRBV6-1 - TGTGCCAGCAGTGAAGACAGGGTAGCGACACCCCTCCACTTT CASSEDRVATPLHF
TRBJ2-7 - TRBV6-5 - TGTGCCAGCGGTACAGGGTACGAGCAGTACTTC CASGTGYEQYF
TRBJ2-5 - TRBV3-1/TRBV3-2 TRBD1 TGTGCCAGCAGCCGCATTAGACAGGGCCAAGAGACCCAGTACTTC CASSRIRQGQETQYF
TRBJ2-2 - TRBV21-1 - TGTGCCTCCTGGCCAGGGGACACCGGGGAGCTGTTTTTT CASWPGDTGELFF
TRBJ2-3 - TRBV5-1 TRBD2 TGCGCCAGCAGACCTAGCGGGGGGGCAATAGATACGCAGTATTTT CASRPSGGAIDTQYF
TRBJ1-6 - TRBV6-5 - TGTGCCAGTGGAGAAAATAATTCACCCCTCCACTTT CASGENNSPLHF
TRBJ2-5 - TRBV6-5 TRBD1 TGTGCCAGCAGTTACGGACAGGGGGGGCCGGAGACCCAGTACTTC CASSYGQGGPETQYF
TRBJ2-7 - TRBV7-9 TRBD1 TGTGCCAGCAGCTTAGTAATCGGGACAGCACTTTACGAGCAGTACTTC CASSLVIGTALYEQYF
TRBJ1-2 - TRBV19 TRBD1 TGTGCCAGTAGAGAGACAGGGGGCGCGGGAGGTAACTATGGCTACACCTTC CASRETGGAGGNYGYTF
TRBJ1-2 - TRBV18 TRBD1 TGTGCCAGCTCACCCCCGGGACAGGGGAAAGTCTACACCTTC CASSPPGQGKVYTF
TRBJ2-1 - TRBV6-5 TRBD1 TGTGCCAGCAGTACCCAGGGGGTTGGTGAGCAGTTCTTC CASSTQGVGEQFF
TRBJ1-4 - TRBV7-7 - TGTGCCAGCAGCCCTCTGGTCGGGGAAAAACTGTTTTTT CASSPLVGEKLFF
TRBJ1-1 - TRBV5-1 TRBD1 TGCGCCAGCAGCGATACAGGGGGCGGGGGCACTGAAGCTTTCTTT CASSDTGGGGTEAFF
TRBJ1-2 - TRBV7-9 - TGTGCCAGCAGCTTAGGGTCGGGGGGACTCTATGGCTACACCTTC CASSLGSGGLYGYTF
TRBJ2-7 few TRBV7-6 - TGTGCCAGCAGCTTAGGCAGGGCCACCTACGAGCAGTACTTC CASSLGRATYEQYF
TRBJ1-2 - TRBV7-8 TRBD1 TGTGCCAGCAGCTTAGCCGACAGGGGAGTTGGCTACACCTTC CASSLADRGVGYTF
TRBJ2-7 once TRBV3-1/TRBV3-2 - TGTGCCAGCAGCCAAGGAACGGGGGGCACCTCGAGATCCTACGAGCAGTACTTC CASSQGTGGTSRSYEQYF
TRBJ2-1 - TRBV5-8 TRBD1 TGTGCCAGCTTTCTCGACAGGGTAGGCTACAATGAGCAGTTCTTC CASFLDRVGYNEQFF
TRBJ2-4 - TRBV5-6 TRBD1 TGTGCCAGCAGCAATTCGAGAACAGGGGGTAACATTCAGTACTTC CASSNSRTGGNIQYF
TRBJ2-1 - TRBV6-2/TRBV6-3 - TGTGCCAGCAGTTACTACCTGGCTAGCGTTGTTGAGCAGTTCTTC CASSYYLASVVEQFF
TRBJ1-2 - TRBV7-9 TRBD1 TGTGCCAGCAGCCGTACCCAGACAGGGTGGGGCATTTACTATGGCTACACCTTC CASSRTQTGWGIYYGYTF
TRBJ2-1 - TRBV6-1 TRBD2 TGTGCCAGCAGTGGGACTAGCGGGAGGATCAGGGCAAAGGAATCGTTCTTC CASSGTSGRIRAKESFF
TRBJ1-2 - TRBV21-1 - TGTGCCAGCAGCAATAAGGACAGGGGGGTGGGGCACTATGGCTACACCTTC CASSNKDRGVGHYGYTF
TRBJ2-5 once TRBV27 - TGTGCCAGCAGTTTGAACAGGGAAGAGACCCAGTACTTC CASSLNREETQYF